The TCR beta chain described here comes from a study of T-cell memory formation after mild COVID-19. Broader study findings: In second-wave clones peaking day 37, SARS-CoV-2 specificity remained unconfirmed.

Each CDR3 protein is one row after TCRdb ran MiXCR on the 5' RACE reads. Of 550,000 to 650,000 distinct CDR3 sequences listed, around 15% are singletons. CDR3 length equals 17 residues. Germline lookup yields CDR1 SEHNR and CDR2 FQNEAQ (reference sequence). The germline V and J ends were trimmed by 0 bases and 4 bases, with 18 bases remaining between them. Notes on this clonotype: Its antigen is not known.

The TCR sequence derives from an adult woman who had mild COVID-19 (a few samples of this study predate the infection). Cell type and time point are not known. This chain uses TRBV7-9 with TRBJ1-2; no clear D gene. The sequencing sample was made of PBMCs or a T cell subset sorted from them (not recorded which). The DNA of the CDR3 is TGTGCCAGCAGCTTAGCTAGGTTCCGGCAGTCGTCCTATGGCTACACCTTC. Residues: CASSLARFRQSSYGYTF.